One T cell receptor beta chain is described in this entry. Its target is not known. Germline CDR1 reads MDHEN; CDR2 reads SYDVKM. The V and J ends lost 5 bases and 1 base respectively, with 5 bases between them. The CDR3 has 12 residues. Time point reported: pre-treatment sample, taken before nivolumab and TIL therapy. Enrollment ran from October 2017 to early 2020. The data were obtained in a study of TIL therapy for anti-PD-1-resistant metastatic lung cancer. Findings and caveats of the study: TIL clonotype persistence in blood showed no apparent association with response.

The libraries were made with immunoSEQ v3. Survey-level samples got approximately 1.8 million read pairs; deep-level samples got about 5-6.5 million. Here immunoSEQ multiplex PCR was the method, and the copy in TCRdb shows in-frame clones only, minus some. The sample has nearly 60,000 clones; more than 60% are singletons. The chain employs TRBV28 and TRBJ1-2; D is unclear. The sequence was obtained from a person between 25 and 79 years old with non-small cell lung cancer. Sequences were derived from blood, sampled at baseline. The CDR3 DNA is TGTGCCAGCAGTCGGGGTAACTATGGCTACACCTTC. Its protein product is CASSRGNYGYTF.